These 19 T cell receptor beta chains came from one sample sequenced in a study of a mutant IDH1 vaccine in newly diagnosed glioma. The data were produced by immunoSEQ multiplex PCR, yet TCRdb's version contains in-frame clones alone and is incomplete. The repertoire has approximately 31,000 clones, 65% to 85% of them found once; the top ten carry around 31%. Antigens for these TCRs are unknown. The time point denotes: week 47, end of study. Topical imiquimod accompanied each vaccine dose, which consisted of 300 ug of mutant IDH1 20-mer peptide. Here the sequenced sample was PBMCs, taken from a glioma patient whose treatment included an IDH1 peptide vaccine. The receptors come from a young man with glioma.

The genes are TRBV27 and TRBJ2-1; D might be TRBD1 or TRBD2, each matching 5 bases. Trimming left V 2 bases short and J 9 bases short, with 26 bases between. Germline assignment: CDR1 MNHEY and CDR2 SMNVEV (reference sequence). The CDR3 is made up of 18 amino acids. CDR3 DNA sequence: TGTGCCAGCAGTTTAAGGTTTCCGGGCCTAACACCTGGGGGTGAGCAGTTCTTC. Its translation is CASSLRFPGLTPGGEQFF.

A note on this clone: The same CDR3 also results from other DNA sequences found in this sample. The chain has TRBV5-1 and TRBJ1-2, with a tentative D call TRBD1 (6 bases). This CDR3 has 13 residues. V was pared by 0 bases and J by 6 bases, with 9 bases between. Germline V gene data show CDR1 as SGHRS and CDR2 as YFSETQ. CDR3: CASSLAGGNGYTF. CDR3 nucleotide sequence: TGCGCCAGCAGCTTGGCCGGGGGCAATGGCTACACCTTC. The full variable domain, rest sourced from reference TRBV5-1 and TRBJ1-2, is KAGVTQTPRYLIKTRGQQVTLSCSPISGHRSVSWYQQTPGQGLQFLFEYFSETQRNKGNFPGRFSGRQFSNSRSEMNVSTLELGDSALYLCASSLAGGNGYTFGSGTRLTVV.

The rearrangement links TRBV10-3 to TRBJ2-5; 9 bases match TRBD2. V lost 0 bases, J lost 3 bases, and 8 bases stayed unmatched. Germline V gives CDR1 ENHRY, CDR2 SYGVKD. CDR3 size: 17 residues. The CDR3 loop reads CAISESNGGGGEETQYF. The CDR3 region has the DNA TGTGCCATCAGTGAGTCGAACGGCGGGGGGGGTGAAGAGACCCAGTACTTC.

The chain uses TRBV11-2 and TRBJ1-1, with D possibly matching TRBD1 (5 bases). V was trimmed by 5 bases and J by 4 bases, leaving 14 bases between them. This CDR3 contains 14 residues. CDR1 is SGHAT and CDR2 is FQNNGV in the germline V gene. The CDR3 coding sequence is TGTGCCAGCAGCCCCCTGACTGGGGGCACTGAAGCTTTCTTT. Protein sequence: CASSPLTGGTEAFF.

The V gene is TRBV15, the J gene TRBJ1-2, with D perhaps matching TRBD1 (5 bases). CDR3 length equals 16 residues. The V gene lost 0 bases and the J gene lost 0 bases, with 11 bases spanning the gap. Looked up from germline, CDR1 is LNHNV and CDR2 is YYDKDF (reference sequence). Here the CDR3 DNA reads TGTGCCACCAGCAGAGATGGGACGGTAGCTAACTATGGCTACACCTTC. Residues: CATSRDGTVANYGYTF.

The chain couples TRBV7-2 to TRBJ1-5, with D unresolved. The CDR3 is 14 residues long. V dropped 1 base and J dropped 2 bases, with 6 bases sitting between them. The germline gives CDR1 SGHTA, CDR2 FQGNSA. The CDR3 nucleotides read TGTGCCAGCAGCTTAGACAGTGGCAATCAGCCCCAGCATTTT. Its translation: CASSLDSGNQPQHF.

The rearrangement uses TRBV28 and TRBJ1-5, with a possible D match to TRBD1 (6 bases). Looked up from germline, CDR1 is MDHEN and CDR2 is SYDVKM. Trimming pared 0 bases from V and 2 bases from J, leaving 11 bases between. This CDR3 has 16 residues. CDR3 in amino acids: CASSLWEGGGNQPQHF. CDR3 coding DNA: TGTGCCAGCAGTTTATGGGAGGGGGGTGGCAATCAGCCCCAGCATTTT. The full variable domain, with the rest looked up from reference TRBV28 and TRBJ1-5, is DVKVTQSSRYLVKRTGEKVFLECVQDMDHENMFWYRQDPGLGLRLIYFSYDVKMKEKGDIPEGYSVSREKKERFSLILESASTNQTSMYLCASSLWEGGGNQPQHFGDGTRLSIL.

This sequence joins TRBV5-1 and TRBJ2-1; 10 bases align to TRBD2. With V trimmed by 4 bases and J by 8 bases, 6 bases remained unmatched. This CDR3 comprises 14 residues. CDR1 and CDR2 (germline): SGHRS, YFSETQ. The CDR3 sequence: CASSAGTSEYEQFF. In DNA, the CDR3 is TGCGCCAGCAGCGCCGGGACTAGCGAATATGAGCAGTTCTTC.

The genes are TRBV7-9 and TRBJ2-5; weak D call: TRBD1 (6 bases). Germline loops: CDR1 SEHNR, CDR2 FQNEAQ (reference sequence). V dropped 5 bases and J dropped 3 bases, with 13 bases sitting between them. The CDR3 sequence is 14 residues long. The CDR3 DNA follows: TGTGCCAGCAGCCCTCCCCGGGACAAAGAGACCCAGTACTTC. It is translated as CASSPPRDKETQYF.

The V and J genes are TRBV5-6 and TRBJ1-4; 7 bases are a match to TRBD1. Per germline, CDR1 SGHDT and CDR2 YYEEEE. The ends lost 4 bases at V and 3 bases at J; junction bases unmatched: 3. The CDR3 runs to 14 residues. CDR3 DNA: TGTGCCAGCAGCATCGACAGGGCTAATGAAAAACTGTTTTTT. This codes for CASSIDRANEKLFF.

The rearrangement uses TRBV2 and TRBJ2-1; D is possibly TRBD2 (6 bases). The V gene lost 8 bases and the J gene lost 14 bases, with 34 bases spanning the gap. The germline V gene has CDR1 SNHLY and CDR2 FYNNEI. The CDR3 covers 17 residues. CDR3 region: CASSTSRGAGGIRREFF. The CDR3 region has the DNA TGTGCCAGCTCCACTTCCCGAGGGGCAGGTGGGATCCGGAGGGAGTTCTTC.

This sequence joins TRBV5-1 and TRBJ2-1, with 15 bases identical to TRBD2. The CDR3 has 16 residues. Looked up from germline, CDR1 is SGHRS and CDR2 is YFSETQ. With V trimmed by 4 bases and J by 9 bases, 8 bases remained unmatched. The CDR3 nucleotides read TGCGCCAGCAGCGGGATAGGGACTAGCGGGGGGAGTGAGCAGTTCTTC. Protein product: CASSGIGTSGGSEQFF.

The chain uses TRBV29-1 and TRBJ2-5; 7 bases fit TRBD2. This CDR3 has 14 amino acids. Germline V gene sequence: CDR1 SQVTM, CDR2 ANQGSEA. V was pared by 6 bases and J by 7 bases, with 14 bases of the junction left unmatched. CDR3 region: CSVSRTRFEVTQYF. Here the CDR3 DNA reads TGCAGCGTCTCCCGGACTAGATTTGAGGTGACCCAGTACTTC. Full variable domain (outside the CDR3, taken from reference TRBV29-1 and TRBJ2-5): SAVISQKPSRDICQRGTSLTIQCQVDSQVTMMFWYRQQPGQSLTLIATANQGSEATYESGFVIDKFPISRPNLTFSTLTVSNMSPEDSSIYLCSVSRTRFEVTQYFGPGTRLLVL.

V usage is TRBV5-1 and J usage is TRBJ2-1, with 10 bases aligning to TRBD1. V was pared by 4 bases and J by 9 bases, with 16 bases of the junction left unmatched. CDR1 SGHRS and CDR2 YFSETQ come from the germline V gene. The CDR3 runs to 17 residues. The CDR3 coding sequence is TGCGCCAGCAGCGGGGGTGTCGGGACAGGGGAATCGAGTGAGCAGTTCTTC. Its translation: CASSGGVGTGESSEQFF.

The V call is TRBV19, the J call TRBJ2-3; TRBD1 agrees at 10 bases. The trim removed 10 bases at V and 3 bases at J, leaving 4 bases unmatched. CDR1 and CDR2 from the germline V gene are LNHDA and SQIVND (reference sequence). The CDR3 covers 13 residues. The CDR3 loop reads CAIGQGGTDTQYF. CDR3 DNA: TGTGCCATCGGACAGGGGGGTACAGATACGCAGTATTTT.

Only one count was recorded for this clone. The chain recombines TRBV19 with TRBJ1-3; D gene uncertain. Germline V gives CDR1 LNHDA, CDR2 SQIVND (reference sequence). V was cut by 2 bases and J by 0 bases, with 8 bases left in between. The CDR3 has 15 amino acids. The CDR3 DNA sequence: TGTGCCAGTAGTATACAGACGAGCTCTGGAAACACCATATATTTT. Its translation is CASSIQTSSGNTIYF.

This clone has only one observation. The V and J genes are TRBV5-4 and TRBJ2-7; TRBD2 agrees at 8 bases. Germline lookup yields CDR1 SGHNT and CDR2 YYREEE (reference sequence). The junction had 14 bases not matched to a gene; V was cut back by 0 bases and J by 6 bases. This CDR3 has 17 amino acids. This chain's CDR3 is CASSLDLPGGPSGEQYF. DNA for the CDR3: TGTGCCAGCAGCTTGGATCTACCGGGAGGGCCCTCGGGCGAGCAGTACTTC.

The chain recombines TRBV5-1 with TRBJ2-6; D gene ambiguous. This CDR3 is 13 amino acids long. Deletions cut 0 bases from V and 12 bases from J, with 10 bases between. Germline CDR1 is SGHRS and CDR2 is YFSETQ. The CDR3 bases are TGCGCCAGCAGCTTGGAGGGTAGCTCCGTCCTGACTTTC. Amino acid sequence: CASSLEGSSVLTF.

The CDR3 DNA sequence: TGTGCCAGCAGTTACGATCCGGGGAATCAGCCCCAGCATTTT. Translation: CASSYDPGNQPQHF. V gene TRBV6-5 combines with J gene TRBJ1-5; D is unresolved. V was pared by 2 bases and J by 4 bases, with 9 bases between. CDR3 length: 14 residues. Germline V lookup: CDR1 MNHEY, CDR2 SVGAGI.